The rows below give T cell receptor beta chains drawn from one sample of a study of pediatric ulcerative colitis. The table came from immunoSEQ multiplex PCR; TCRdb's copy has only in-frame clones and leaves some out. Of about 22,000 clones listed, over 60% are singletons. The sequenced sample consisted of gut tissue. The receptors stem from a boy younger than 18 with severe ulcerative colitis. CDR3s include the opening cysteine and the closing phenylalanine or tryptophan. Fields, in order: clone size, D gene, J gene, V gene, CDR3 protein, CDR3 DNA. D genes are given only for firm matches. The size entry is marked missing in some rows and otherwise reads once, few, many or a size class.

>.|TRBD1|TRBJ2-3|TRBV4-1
CASSRRGGQGTTDTQYF
TGCGCCAGCAGCCGACGGGGAGGACAGGGAACCACAGATACGCAGTATTTT
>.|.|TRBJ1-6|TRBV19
CASSTVRRAWNSPLHF
TGTGCCAGTAGTACCGTCCGTCGGGCTTGGAATTCACCCCTCCACTTT
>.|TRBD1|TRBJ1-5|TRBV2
CASKETGDQPQHF
TGTGCCAGCAAGGAAACAGGGGATCAGCCCCAGCATTTT
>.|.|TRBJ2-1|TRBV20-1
CSFSLDREQFF
TGCAGTTTTTCTCTAGATCGTGAGCAGTTCTTC
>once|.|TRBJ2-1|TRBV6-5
CASRRTGYNEQFF
TGTGCCAGCAGGAGGACCGGTTACAATGAGCAGTTCTTC
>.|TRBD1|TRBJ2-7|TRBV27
CASSLGQVSYEQYF
TGTGCCAGCAGTCTAGGACAGGTATCCTACGAGCAGTACTTC
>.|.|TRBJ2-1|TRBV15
CATSSLASNEQFF
TGTGCCACCAGCAGTCTAGCTTCGAATGAGCAGTTCTTC
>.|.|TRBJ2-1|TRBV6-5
CASSLKGHLEQFF
TGTGCCAGCAGTCTCAAGGGACATCTTGAGCAGTTCTTC
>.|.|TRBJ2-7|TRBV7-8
CASSLTSYEQYF
TGTGCCAGCAGCTTAACGAGCTACGAGCAGTACTTC
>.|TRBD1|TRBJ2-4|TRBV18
CASSPATGSGKNIQYF
TGTGCCAGCTCACCAGCGACAGGGTCGGGCAAAAACATTCAGTACTTC
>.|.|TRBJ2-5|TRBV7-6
CASSLLGGGPIETQYF
TGTGCCAGCAGCTTACTAGGAGGAGGGCCAATAGAGACCCAGTACTTC
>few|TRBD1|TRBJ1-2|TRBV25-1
CAAGGGYGYTF
TGTGCCGCAGGGGGCGGTTATGGCTACACCTTC
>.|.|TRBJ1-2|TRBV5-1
CASSFDVTSNYGYTF
TGCGCCAGCAGCTTCGACGTTACGTCTAACTATGGCTACACCTTC
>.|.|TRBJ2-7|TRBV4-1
CASAPRDNAYEQYF
TGCGCCAGCGCCCCCCGGGACAACGCCTACGAGCAGTACTTC
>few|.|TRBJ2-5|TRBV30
CAWRGPRATQYF
TGTGCCTGGAGGGGACCACGAGCGACCCAGTACTTC
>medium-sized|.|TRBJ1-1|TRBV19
CASSISVTTRAFF
TGCGCCAGTAGTATTAGCGTCACCACCAGGGCTTTCTTT
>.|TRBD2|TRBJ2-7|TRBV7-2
CASSLTLAGGREQYF
TGTGCCAGCAGCCTAACATTAGCGGGGGGGCGCGAGCAGTACTTC
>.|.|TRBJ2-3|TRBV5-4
CASSLDSGDTQYF
TGTGCCAGCAGCTTGGATAGCGGAGATACGCAGTATTTT
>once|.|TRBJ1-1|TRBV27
CASSPGQRMNTEAFF
TGTGCCAGCAGTCCCGGACAGAGAATGAACACTGAAGCTTTCTTT
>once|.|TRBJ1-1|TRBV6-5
CASSYSINWDTEAFF
TGTGCCAGCAGTTACTCGATCAATTGGGACACTGAAGCTTTCTTT
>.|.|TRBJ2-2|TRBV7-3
CASSLTRRRGTGELFF
TGTGCCAGCAGCTTAACTCGCAGGCGGGGCACCGGGGAGCTGTTTTTT
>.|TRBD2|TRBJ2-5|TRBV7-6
CASSRTSGGETQYF
TGTGCCAGCAGCAGGACTAGCGGGGGAGAGACCCAGTACTTC
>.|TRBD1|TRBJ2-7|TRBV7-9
CASSLGGGRQGISLEQYF
TGTGCCAGCAGCCTAGGTGGCGGACGACAGGGGATATCCCTTGAGCAGTACTTC
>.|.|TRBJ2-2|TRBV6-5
CASTKGRTGELFF
TGTGCCAGCACTAAGGGCCGCACCGGGGAGCTGTTTTTT
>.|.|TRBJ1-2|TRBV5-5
CASSLYAGDRYRYTF
TGTGCCAGCAGCTTGTATGCGGGTGACAGGTATCGCTACACCTTC
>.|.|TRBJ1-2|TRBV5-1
CASSSGLLGDRYTF
TGCGCCAGCAGCTCCGGACTGTTGGGGGATCGCTACACCTTC
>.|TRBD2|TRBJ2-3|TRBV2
CASRLAVAGDTQYF
TGTGCCAGCAGACTAGCGGTAGCAGGAGATACGCAGTATTTT
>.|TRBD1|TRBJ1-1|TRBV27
CASPYRTGGLANTEAFF
TGTGCCAGCCCCTATCGGACAGGGGGCTTAGCGAACACTGAAGCTTTCTTT
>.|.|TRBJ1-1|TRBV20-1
CSAPEQGYAFF
TGCAGTGCTCCTGAGCAGGGTTATGCTTTCTTT
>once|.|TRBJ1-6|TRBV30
CAWSFGIGAITPLHF
TGTGCCTGGAGTTTTGGTATAGGGGCTATTACGCCCCTCCACTTT
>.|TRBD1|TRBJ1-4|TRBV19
CASSIGQVSNEKLFF
TGTGCCAGTAGTATTGGACAGGTTTCTAATGAAAAACTGTTTTTT
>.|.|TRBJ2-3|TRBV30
CALISGQYTDTQYF
TGTGCCCTCATCAGCGGACAGTACACAGATACGCAGTATTTT
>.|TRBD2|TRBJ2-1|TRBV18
CASPDSSGDNNEQFF
TGTGCCAGCCCAGACTCTAGCGGCGATAACAATGAGCAGTTCTTC
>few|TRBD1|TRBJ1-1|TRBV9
CASSADRVGNTEAFF
TGTGCCAGCAGCGCAGACAGGGTCGGTAACACTGAAGCTTTCTTT
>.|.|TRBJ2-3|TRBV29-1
CSVAGLGQYF
TGCAGCGTTGCCGGCCTAGGGCAGTATTTT
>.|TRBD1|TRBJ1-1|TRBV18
CASSPDRDTEAFF
TGTGCCAGCTCACCGGACAGGGACACTGAAGCTTTCTTT
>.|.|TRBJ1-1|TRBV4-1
CASSTSDKENTEAFF
TGCGCCAGCTCGACCTCAGACAAGGAGAACACTGAAGCTTTCTTT
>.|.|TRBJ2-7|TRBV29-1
CSAGLRADEQYF
TGCAGCGCCGGACTACGGGCCGACGAGCAGTACTTC
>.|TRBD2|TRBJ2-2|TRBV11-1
CASSPSHSAGGNTGELFF
TGTGCCAGCAGCCCCTCCCATTCCGCGGGGGGGAATACCGGGGAGCTGTTTTTT
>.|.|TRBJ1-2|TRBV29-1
CSVAFLGQKGYTF
TGCAGCGTTGCCTTCCTAGGGCAGAAGGGCTACACCTTC
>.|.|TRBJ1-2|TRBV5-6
CASSQGQVNYGYTF
TGTGCCAGCAGCCAGGGACAAGTTAACTATGGCTACACCTTC
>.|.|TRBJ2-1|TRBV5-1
CASSLGSLGEQFF
TGCGCCAGCAGCTTGGGATCCCTCGGGGAGCAGTTCTTC
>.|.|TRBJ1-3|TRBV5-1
CASSVGSEGNTIYF
TGCGCCAGCAGCGTGGGCTCTGAAGGAAACACCATATATTTT
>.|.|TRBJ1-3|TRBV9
CASSVDGAAYSGNTIYF
TGTGCCAGCAGCGTAGATGGGGCTGCCTACTCTGGAAACACCATATATTTT
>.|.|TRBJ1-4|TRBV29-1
CSARTGTGAEKLFF
TGCAGCGCCCGAACCGGGACCGGAGCGGAAAAACTGTTTTTT
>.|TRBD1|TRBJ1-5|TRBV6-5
CASSIRGSNQPQHF
TGTGCCAGCAGTATCAGGGGGAGCAATCAGCCCCAGCATTTT
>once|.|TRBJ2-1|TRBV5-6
CASSLGALTPINEQFF
TGTGCCAGCAGCTTAGGCGCTCTCACCCCCATAAATGAGCAGTTCTTC
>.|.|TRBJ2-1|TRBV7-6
CASSRDYNEQFF
TGTGCCAGCAGCCGCGATTACAATGAGCAGTTCTTC
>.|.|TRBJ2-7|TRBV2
CASSEWSIEQYF
TGTGCCAGCAGTGAATGGTCGATCGAGCAGTACTTC
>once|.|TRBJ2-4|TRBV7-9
CASSPFEGPAKNIQYF
TGTGCCAGCAGCCCGTTTGAAGGTCCCGCCAAAAACATTCAGTACTTC